The clone carrying this T cell receptor (beta chain) was counted a few times. Its matching antigen is unknown. The sample belongs to a study of T cells after yellow fever vaccination. Whole-study results and caveats: Some clonotypes, a small share, were shared between CD4 and CD8 compartments.

This CDR3 spans 14 amino acids. The V gene end was trimmed by 8 bases and the J gene end by 2 bases; junction bases not matched to a gene: 8. CDR1 SGHAT and CDR2 FQNNGV come from the germline V gene. TCRdb fed the 5' RACE reads into MiXCR, producing one record per CDR3 protein. There are just over 250,000 distinct CDR3 sequences in the sample; around 4.9% occur only once, and roughly 3% lies in the top ten. Specimen: CD4+ T cells sorted from PBMCs, collected on the day of the yellow fever booster vaccination. This chain joins TRBV11-2 and TRBJ2-5; 7 bases are a match to TRBD2. This receptor was taken from a man between 18 and 29 years old who received the YFV17D yellow fever vaccine. This chain's CDR3 is CASRRGGGQETQYF. The DNA of the CDR3 is TGTGCCAGCCGGCGTGGGGGGGGTCAAGAGACCCAGTACTTC.